These 15 T cell receptor beta chains came from one sample sequenced in a study of graft-versus-host responses after intestinal transplantation. This table comes from immunoSEQ multiplex PCR, and its TCRdb copy is limited to in-frame clones, with some not included. The sample comprises over 80,000 clones, roughly 82% of which are singletons, and approximately 1.5% rests with the top ten. The starting material was PBMCs, obtained 255 days after intestinal transplant. The source is a human patient who received an intestinal transplant, so some T cells may come from the graft donor.

This clone was found once. V is TRBV5-4 and J is TRBJ2-1; D is unresolved. The CDR3 spans 16 residues. The germline CDR1 and CDR2 sequences are SGHNT and YYREEE (reference sequence). V lost 3 bases to trimming and J lost 5 bases, with 18 bases between them. CDR3 sequence reads: CASSSPAQTVNNEQFF. CDR3 DNA: TGTGCCAGCAGCTCTCCCGCGCAGACCGTGAACAATGAGCAGTTCTTC.

V gene TRBV15 combines with J gene TRBJ2-3; TRBD1 might be the D (5 bases). In germline, CDR1 is LNHNV, CDR2 YYDKDF (reference sequence). This CDR3 spans 14 amino acids. V was shortened by 3 bases and J by 2 bases, with 9 bases between the two germline ends. CDR3 in DNA: TGTGCCACCAGCAGGGTGGGGCTCACAGATACGCAGTATTTT. It codes for CATSRVGLTDTQYF.

The chain links TRBV27 to TRBJ2-2, with no clear D. The CDR3 contains 12 residues. V lost 3 bases and J 6 bases, leaving 5 bases between the germline ends. Germline assignment: CDR1 MNHEY and CDR2 SMNVEV (reference sequence). CDR3 nucleotides: TGTGCCAGCAGTTTCGTTCCCGGGGAGCTGTTTTTT. Translation gives CASSFVPGELFF.

The chain joins TRBV6-1 to TRBJ1-1; the D is unclear. Germline CDR1 reads MNHNS; CDR2 reads SASEGT. The CDR3 runs 15 residues. Trimming left V 3 bases short and J 0 bases short, with 11 bases between. CDR3 residues: CASSEYRVMNTEAFF. In DNA, the CDR3 is TGTGCCAGCAGTGAGTACCGGGTTATGAACACTGAAGCTTTCTTT.

The chain couples TRBV30 to TRBJ1-1; D remains unclear. CDR1 and CDR2 (germline): GTSNPN, SVGIG (reference sequence). This CDR3 contains 13 residues. V was trimmed by 1 base and J by 1 base, leaving 7 bases between them. The CDR3 region is CAWSGWENTEAFF. The CDR3 coding sequence is TGTGCCTGGAGTGGTTGGGAGAACACTGAAGCTTTCTTT.

This rearrangement joins TRBV4-2 to TRBJ2-1, with 10 bases matching TRBD2. V shed 4 bases and J 8 bases; nucleotides not matched to a gene: 11. The germline CDR1 and CDR2 sequences are LGHNA and YNFKEQ. The CDR3 sequence is 16 residues long. The CDR3 is CASSRVSGRGRDEQFF. DNA for the CDR3: TGTGCCAGCAGCCGGGTAAGCGGGAGGGGGCGAGATGAGCAGTTCTTC.

This chain joins TRBV10-3 and TRBJ2-7, with TRBD2 matching over 15 bases. The CDR3 contains 15 residues. V trimming: 4 bases; J trimming: 4 bases; junction bases outside the gene matches: 2. CDR1 ENHRY and CDR2 SYGVKD come from the germline V gene. The CDR3 DNA follows: TGTGCCATCAGTGGGACTAGCGGGGGGGATTACGAGCAGTACTTC. It specifies CAISGTSGGDYEQYF.

The chain uses TRBV5-1 and TRBJ1-1; D is possibly TRBD1 (6 bases). The ends were cut back, 4 bases at V and 1 base at J, with 14 bases in the middle. The CDR3 runs to 15 residues. The germline CDR1 and CDR2 sequences are SGHRS and YFSETQ. DNA for the CDR3: TGCGCCAGCAGCCCCAGCCCACAGGGGAACACTGAAGCTTTCTTT. This encodes CASSPSPQGNTEAFF.

V gene TRBV19 combines with J gene TRBJ2-6; D is uncertain. Deletions cut 9 bases from V and 0 bases from J, with 6 bases between. Germline CDR1 and CDR2: LNHDA and SQIVND (reference sequence). This CDR3 is 13 amino acids long. The CDR3 DNA sequence: TGTGCCAGCTGCCTCTCTGGGGCCAACGTCCTGACTTTC. This gives the protein CASCLSGANVLTF.

J is TRBJ2-2 and V is TRBV15; 9 bases agree with TRBD1. Germline V gene lookup returns CDR1 LNHNV and CDR2 YYDKDF (reference sequence). There are 20 residues in the CDR3. Unmatched junction bases numbered 11, after V lost 0 bases and J lost 0 bases. CDR3 sequence (DNA): TGTGCCACCAGCAGAGAGTCCGGGACAGGGCGTTTTGCGAACACCGGGGAGCTGTTTTTT. This codes for CATSRESGTGRFANTGELFF.

This chain connects TRBV11-2 to TRBJ1-5; perhaps TRBD1 as D (6 bases). Germline loops: CDR1 SGHAT, CDR2 FQNNGV. Between the trimmed V and J ends, which lost 0 bases and 7 bases, there was a span of 16 bases. This CDR3 is built from 16 residues. The CDR3 sequence: CASSLDRTVIGQPQHF. The CDR3, as DNA: TGTGCCAGCAGCTTAGATCGGACAGTAATCGGCCAGCCCCAGCATTTT.

The CDR3 is CASSSMWDTEAFF. CDR3 nucleotide sequence: TGTGCCAGCAGCTCCATGTGGGACACTGAAGCTTTCTTT. The V call is TRBV11-3, the J call TRBJ1-1, with D hard to call. Trimming removed 4 bases at V and 3 bases at J, with 9 bases between. The germline V gene has CDR1 SGHNT and CDR2 YENEEA. The CDR3 has 13 amino acids.

In nucleotides, the CDR3 is TGTGCCTGGAGTACAAACGTTACGGGGGTCAGTGTAGATACGCAGTATTTT. Translating gives CAWSTNVTGVSVDTQYF. This sequence joins TRBV30 and TRBJ2-3, with TRBD2 as a possible D gene (6 bases). V lost 2 bases to trimming and J lost 5 bases, with 23 bases between them. Per germline, CDR1 GTSNPN and CDR2 SVGIG (reference sequence). The CDR3 loop spans 17 amino acids. The whole variable domain, remainder taken from reference TRBV30 and TRBJ2-3, is SQTIHQWPATLVQPVGSPLSLECTVEGTSNPNLYWYRQAAGRGLQLLFYSVGIGQISSEVPQNLSASRPQDRQFILSSKKLLLSDSGFYLCAWSTNVTGVSVDTQYFGPGTRLTVL.

This clone occurred a few times. The genes are TRBV7-2 and TRBJ2-5, with 8 bases lining up with TRBD2. Germline trimming cut 5 bases from V and 5 bases from J; bases unmatched to any gene: 7. The CDR3 extends over 14 amino acids. Looked up from germline, CDR1 is SGHTA and CDR2 is FQGNSA. The CDR3 spells CASSLSGMGETQYF. The CDR3 region has the DNA TGTGCCAGCAGCCTTAGCGGGATGGGGGAGACCCAGTACTTC.

V gene TRBV19 combines with J gene TRBJ1-1; no definite D call. Trimming removed 1 base from V and 1 base from J, with 4 bases in between. The CDR3 consists of 13 residues. Germline-derived CDR1 and CDR2 are LNHDA and SQIVND (reference sequence). As DNA, the CDR3 is TGTGCCAGTAGTATAGGGCAGAACACTGAAGCTTTCTTT. Amino acid sequence: CASSIGQNTEAFF. The full variable domain, its missing parts supplied by reference TRBV19 and TRBJ1-1, is DGGITQSPKYLFRKEGQNVTLSCEQNLNHDAMYWYRQDPGQGLRLIYYSQIVNDFQKGDIAEGYSVSREKKESFPLTVTSAQKNPTAFYLCASSIGQNTEAFFGQGTRLTVV.